This T cell receptor (beta chain) stems from a study of early T cells in non-severe SARS-CoV-2 infection. Study-level background: Sequencing of bulk RNA from unsorted whole blood was done, without chain pairing.

Researchers attached unique molecular identifiers to individual cDNA molecules. TCRdb re-called the 5' RACE reads through MiXCR, storing one row per CDR3 protein. The data show 35,000 to 45,000 distinct CDR3 sequences, roughly 6.8% seen once. CDR3 size: 15 residues. Trimming at V came to 4 bases and at J to 8 bases, leaving 5 bases not matched to a gene. The germline CDR1 and CDR2 sequences are WSHSY and SAAADI. General study results and limits: VDJdb matches were skewed toward anti-spike CD8 T cell responses.

This clonotype occurred many times. Its antigen is not known. V usage is TRBV10-2 and J usage is TRBJ1-6; 10 bases line up with TRBD1. The receptor was derived from an adult who was a healthcare worker with PCR-confirmed SARS-CoV-2 infection or an uninfected control (not recorded which). This specimen consisted of whole blood, obtained at baseline. For the CDR3, the DNA is TGCGCCAGCAGTGCCCGGGACAGGGGCGATTCACCCCTCCACTTT. Translated, it gives CASSARDRGDSPLHF.